The following is a T cell receptor beta chain sequence with its context. This CDR3 is 13 amino acids long. Germline V CDR1 and CDR2: LGHNA, YNFKEQ. V was pared by 8 bases and J by 1 base, with 11 bases between. The data stem from a study of blood T cell repertoires in COVID-19. At the level of the study: Sites across the United States, Italy and Spain contributed samples from acute and convalescent COVID-19. In each case, the material was cDNA or gDNA derived from T cells, B-cell-depleted T cells, or PBMCs.

In the authors' methods: Cell counts per sample came from amplifying reference gene primers. Clones were sequenced by immunoSEQ multiplex PCR, and TCRdb holds only the in-frame ones, with some missing. The D gene and trimming were derived from the DNA, and the V and J assignments and clone size from that table. The profile shows roughly 170,000 clones, approximately 85% of them singletons. The gene calls are TRBV4-2 and TRBJ1-1, with a weak D call TRBD1 (5 bases). The clonotype was recovered from a man in his sixties who had recovered from COVID-19. Sequencing used peripheral blood. CDR3 coding DNA: TGTGCCAGCGAAAGGGGCAGGAACACTGAAGCTTTCTTT. Translated, it gives CASERGRNTEAFF.